This record concerns one T cell receptor (beta chain) sequence. CDR1 is GTSNPN, CDR2 SVGIG, per germline (reference sequence). V was pared by 2 bases and J by 0 bases, with 11 bases between. The CDR3 totals 15 residues. Alpha and beta constant-region primers primed reverse transcription of approximately 500 ng RNA. Separate chain-specific third strand synthesis with multiplexing indices produced the alpha and beta libraries. TCRdb fed the 5' RACE reads into MiXCR, producing one record per CDR3 protein. The sample includes about 6,400 distinct CDR3 sequences, 11% seen only once; the top ten take roughly 27%. This sample is drawn from a study of HIV-infected patients and healthy controls. Study-level information: CD8 counts did not change consistently during early therapy; the CD4:CD8 ratio climbed slightly.

All unsorted peripheral T cells were captured because whole blood was used without fractionation. V usage is TRBV30 and J usage is TRBJ2-1, with no clear D. The specimen comprised blood, sampled before antiretroviral therapy. This sequence was found in an adult with HIV infection. The CDR3 spells CAWSTGSSSYNEQFF. CDR3 DNA sequence: TGTGCCTGGAGTACGGGTTCTAGCTCCTACAATGAGCAGTTCTTC.